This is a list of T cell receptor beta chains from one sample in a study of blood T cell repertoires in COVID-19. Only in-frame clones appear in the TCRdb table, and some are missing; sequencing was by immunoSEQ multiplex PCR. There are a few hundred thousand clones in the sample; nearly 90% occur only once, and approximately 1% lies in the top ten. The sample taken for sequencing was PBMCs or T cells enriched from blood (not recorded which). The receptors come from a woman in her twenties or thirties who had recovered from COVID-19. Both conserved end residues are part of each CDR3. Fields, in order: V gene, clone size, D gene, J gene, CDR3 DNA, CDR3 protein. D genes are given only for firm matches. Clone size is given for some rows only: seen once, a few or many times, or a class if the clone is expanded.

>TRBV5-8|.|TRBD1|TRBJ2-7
TGTGCCAGCAGGTGGGTGGGGACAGGCTACGAGCAGTACTTC
CASRWVGTGYEQYF
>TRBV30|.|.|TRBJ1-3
TGTGCCTGTACTCAACAGGGAAACACCATATATTTT
CACTQQGNTIYF
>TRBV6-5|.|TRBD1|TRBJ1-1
TGTGCCAGCAGTTACTCGAGACAGGGGGACACTGAAGCTTTCTTT
CASSYSRQGDTEAFF
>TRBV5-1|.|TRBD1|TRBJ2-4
TGCGCCAGCAGCTCAGGGACAGGGGGAGCCAAAAACATTCAGTACTTC
CASSSGTGGAKNIQYF
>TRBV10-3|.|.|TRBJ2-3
TGTGCCATCAACGGGGACACAGATACGCAGTATTTT
CAINGDTDTQYF
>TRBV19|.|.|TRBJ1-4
TGTGCCAGTAGTCCCCTGAGGCCTAATGAAAAACTGTTTTTT
CASSPLRPNEKLFF
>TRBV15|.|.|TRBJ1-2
TGTGCCACCAGCAGAGTGATACTAGGCTACACCTTC
CATSRVILGYTF
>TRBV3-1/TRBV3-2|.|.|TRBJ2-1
TGTGCCAGCAGCCCTTTAGCGGTTCACAATGAGCAGTTCTTC
CASSPLAVHNEQFF
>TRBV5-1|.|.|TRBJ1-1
TGCGCCAGCAGCTTGCAGGGCGGGGAAAAGACTGAAGCTTTCTTT
CASSLQGGEKTEAFF
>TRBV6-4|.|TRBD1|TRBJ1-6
TGTGCCAGCAGTACAGGGGGGGTCGGGTCACCCCTCCACTTT
CASSTGGVGSPLHF
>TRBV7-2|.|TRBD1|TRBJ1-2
TGTGCCAGCAGCAGAGATCCGGGACAGGGGGCCTATGGCTACACCTTC
CASSRDPGQGAYGYTF
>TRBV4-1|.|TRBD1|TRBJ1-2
TGCGCCAGCAGCCATACAGGGGGCGGCCTTTTTGCGCTTGGCTACACCTTC
CASSHTGGGLFALGYTF
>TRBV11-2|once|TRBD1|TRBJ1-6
TGTGCCAGCGGTCAGGACAGGGGGCGGACCCTCCACTTT
CASGQDRGRTLHF
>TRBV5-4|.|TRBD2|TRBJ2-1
TGTGCCAGCAGCTTGGGTAGCGGGGGATACAATGAGCAGTTCTTC
CASSLGSGGYNEQFF
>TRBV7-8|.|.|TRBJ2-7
TGTGCCAGCAGCTCCGCGGGGCACGAGCAGTACTTC
CASSSAGHEQYF
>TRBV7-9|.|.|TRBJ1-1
TGTGCCAGCAGCTTAGACGGGGTAGTCACTGAAGCTTTCTTT
CASSLDGVVTEAFF
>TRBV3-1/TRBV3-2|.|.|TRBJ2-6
TGTGCCAGCAGCCAAGAGGGGGGAGTGGTACCTGGGGCCAACGTCCTGACTTTC
CASSQEGGVVPGANVLTF
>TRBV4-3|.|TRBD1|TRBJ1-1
TGCGCCAGCAGCCAAGATAGGACAGGGGTACTCGGCACTGAAGCTTTCTTT
CASSQDRTGVLGTEAFF
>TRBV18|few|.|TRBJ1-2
TGTGCCAGCTCACCTCTTGAGGCACTACGGAACTATGGCTACACCTTC
CASSPLEALRNYGYTF
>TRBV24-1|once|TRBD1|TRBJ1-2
TGTGCCACCAGTGGGCCCGGACAGGGGACCGATGGCTACACCTTC
CATSGPGQGTDGYTF
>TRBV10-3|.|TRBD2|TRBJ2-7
TGTGCCATCAGTGGGGGGGGTCGCTACGAGCAGTACTTC
CAISGGGRYEQYF
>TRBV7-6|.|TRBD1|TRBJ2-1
TGTGCCAGCAGCTTAAATTACAGGGGAGTCCAGTTCTTC
CASSLNYRGVQFF
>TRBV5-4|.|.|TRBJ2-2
TGTGCCAGCAGCCACCAAGTGGGGGGGGCGACCGGGGAGCTGTTTTTT
CASSHQVGGATGELFF
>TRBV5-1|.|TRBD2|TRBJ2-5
TGCGCCAGCAGCTTGGCGCTAGCGGAGCCCCCCCGGGAAGAGACCCAGTACTTC
CASSLALAEPPREETQYF
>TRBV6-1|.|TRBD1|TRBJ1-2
TGTGCCAGCAGTGACATGACAGGGATCTATGGCTACACCTTC
CASSDMTGIYGYTF
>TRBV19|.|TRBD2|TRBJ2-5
TGTGCCAGTAGTATAGGACTAGCCATCCAAGAGACCCAGTACTTC
CASSIGLAIQETQYF
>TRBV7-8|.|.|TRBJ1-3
TGTGCCAGCAGCCCCTGGGTGCGAGGAGAAAACACCATATATTTT
CASSPWVRGENTIYF
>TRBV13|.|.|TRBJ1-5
TGTGCCAGCAGCTCCTCTAATATCCGCAATCAGCCCCAGCATTTT
CASSSSNIRNQPQHF
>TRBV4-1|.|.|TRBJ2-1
TGCGCCAGCAGTCGGGAAGGTCGCAATGAGCAGTTCTTC
CASSREGRNEQFF
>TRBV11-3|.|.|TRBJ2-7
TGTGCCAGCAGTCCAGACAGCTACGAGCAGTACTTC
CASSPDSYEQYF
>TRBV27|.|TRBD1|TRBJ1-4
TGTGCCAGCAGTTTTACAGGGGGGAATGAAAAACTGTTTTTT
CASSFTGGNEKLFF
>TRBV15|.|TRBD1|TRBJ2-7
TGTGCCACCAGCAGAGGGGGACAGGGGCACGAGCAGTACTTC
CATSRGGQGHEQYF
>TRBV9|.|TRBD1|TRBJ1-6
TGTGCCAGCAGCACCAAAGGGGGCCTGTCACCCCTCCACTTT
CASSTKGGLSPLHF
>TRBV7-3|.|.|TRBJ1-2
TGTGCCAGCAGCCCCGGACAGACTTTCTATGGCTACACCTTC
CASSPGQTFYGYTF
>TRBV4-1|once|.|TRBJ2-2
TGCGCCAGCAGCATGCCAACTAGAAACCCAACCGGGGAGCTGTTTTTT
CASSMPTRNPTGELFF
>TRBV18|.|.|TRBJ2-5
TGTGCCAGCTCACCAAGCAGGGGCGCTGGGCAAGAGACCCAGTACTTC
CASSPSRGAGQETQYF
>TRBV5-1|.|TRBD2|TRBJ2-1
TGCGCCAGCAGCCCAGGATTACTAGCGGGAGTAATCTCCTACAATGAGCAGTTCTTC
CASSPGLLAGVISYNEQFF
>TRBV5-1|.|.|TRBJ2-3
TGCGCCAGCAGCCTAAACCCAGGTCCTTTTCCGCAGTATTTT
CASSLNPGPFPQYF